The clone carrying this T cell receptor beta chain counts as large (0.1 to 1%). The target antigen is unknown. The sorted Tregs were CD4+CD25+CD127-/low cells. The CDR3 extends over 15 amino acids. The V gene lost 1 base and the J gene lost 4 bases, with 13 bases spanning the gap. The TRBV12-4/TRBJ1-2 clonotypes were amplified using barcode primers with ligated adaptors. TCRdb analysed the multiplex PCR reads with MiXCR anew, one entry per CDR3 protein. The table lists 550 to 700 distinct CDR3 sequences, about 30% of them singletons, with approximately 40% in the top ten. The study's findings and limits: Tumor Tregs overlapped most with tumor, then blood, naive CD4+ cells. Under 2.2% of tumor Treg sequences matched blood Tregs or memory cells. Tumor memory CD4+ T cell TCR gene usage clustered with blood and lymph node memory CD4+ cells and lymph node naive CD4+ cells.

Material for sequencing was tumor-infiltrating Tregs sorted from the breast tumor. V is TRBV12-3 or TRBV12-4 and J is TRBJ1-2; no firm D call. The TCR comes from a female donor with breast cancer. CDR3 nucleotides: TGTGCCAGCAGTTTAGGGCCCCGGGGTGGCTATGGCTACACCTTC. Encoded protein: CASSLGPRGGYGYTF.